This T cell receptor (beta chain) was captured by sequencing in a study of blood T cell repertoires in COVID-19. Clones were read by immunoSEQ multiplex PCR, and TCRdb kept only the in-frame ones, dropping some. The data hold about 60,000 clones, with almost 85% observed a single time. CDR1 is MGHDK, CDR2 SYGVNS, per germline. Losses at the gene ends were 10 bases for V and 7 bases for J; bases not matched to a gene: 8. The CDR3 has 12 residues. The sequence came from a man in his sixties with acute or convalescent COVID-19. This chain joins TRBV25-1 and TRBJ2-7; 9 positions match TRBD1. Sequencing was carried out using peripheral blood. The CDR3 coding sequence is TGTGCCATCTCAAGGACAGGGGAAGAGCAGTACTTC. This sequence encodes CAISRTGEEQYF.